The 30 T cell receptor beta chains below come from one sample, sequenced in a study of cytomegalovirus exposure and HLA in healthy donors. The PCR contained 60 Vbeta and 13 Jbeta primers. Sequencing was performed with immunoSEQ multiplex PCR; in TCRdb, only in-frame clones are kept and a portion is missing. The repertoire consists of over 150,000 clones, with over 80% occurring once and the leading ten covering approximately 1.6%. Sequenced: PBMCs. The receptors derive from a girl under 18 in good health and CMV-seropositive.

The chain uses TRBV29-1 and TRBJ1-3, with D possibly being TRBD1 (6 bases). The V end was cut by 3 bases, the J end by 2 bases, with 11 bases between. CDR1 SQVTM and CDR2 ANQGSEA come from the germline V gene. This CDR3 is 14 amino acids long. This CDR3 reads CSVDDRQTGNTIYF. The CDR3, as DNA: TGCAGCGTTGACGACAGGCAAACTGGAAACACCATATATTTT.

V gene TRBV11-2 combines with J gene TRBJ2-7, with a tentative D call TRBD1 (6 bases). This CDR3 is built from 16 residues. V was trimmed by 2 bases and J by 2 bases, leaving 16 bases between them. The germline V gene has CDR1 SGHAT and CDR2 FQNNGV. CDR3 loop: CASSLFRGALTYEQYF. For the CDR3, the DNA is TGTGCCAGCAGCTTATTCAGGGGAGCTCTAACCTACGAGCAGTACTTC.

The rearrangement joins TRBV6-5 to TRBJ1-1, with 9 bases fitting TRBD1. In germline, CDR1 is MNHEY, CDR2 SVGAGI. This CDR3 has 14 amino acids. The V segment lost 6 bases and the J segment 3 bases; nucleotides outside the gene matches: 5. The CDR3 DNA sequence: TGTGCCAGCAGAGGGACAGGGAGCTACACTGAAGCTTTCTTT. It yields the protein CASRGTGSYTEAFF.

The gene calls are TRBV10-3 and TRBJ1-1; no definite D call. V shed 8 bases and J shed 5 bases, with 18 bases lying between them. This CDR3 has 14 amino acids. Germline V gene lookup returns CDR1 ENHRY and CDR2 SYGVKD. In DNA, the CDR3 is TGTGCCATCGCGAGTAGGGCGGCGGGGACTGAAGCTTTCTTT. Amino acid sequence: CAIASRAAGTEAFF.

The CDR3 spells CASSVGAGAFDEQYF. The CDR3 bases are TGTGCCAGCAGCGTAGGGGCAGGGGCGTTTGACGAGCAGTACTTC. The chain links TRBV9 to TRBJ2-7; D is possibly TRBD1 (6 bases). This CDR3 contains 15 residues. The germline V gene has CDR1 SGDLS and CDR2 YYNGEE. V was pared by 0 bases and J by 5 bases, with 15 bases between. Variable domain in full (rest from reference TRBV9 and TRBJ2-7): DSGVTQTPKHLITATGQRVTLRCSPRSGDLSVYWYQQSLDQGLQFLIQYYNGEERAKGNILERFSAQQFPDLHSELNLSSLELGDSALYFCASSVGAGAFDEQYFGPGTRLTVT.

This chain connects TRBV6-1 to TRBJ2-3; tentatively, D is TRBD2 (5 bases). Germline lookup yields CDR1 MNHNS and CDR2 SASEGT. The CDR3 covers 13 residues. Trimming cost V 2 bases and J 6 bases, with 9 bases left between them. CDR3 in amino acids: CASSEPGGDTQYF. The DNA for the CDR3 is TGTGCCAGCAGTGAACCGGGCGGGGATACGCAGTATTTT.

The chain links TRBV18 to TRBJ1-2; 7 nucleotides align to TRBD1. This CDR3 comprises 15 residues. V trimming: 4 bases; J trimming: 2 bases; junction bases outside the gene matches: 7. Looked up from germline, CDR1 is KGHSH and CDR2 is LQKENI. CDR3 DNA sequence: TGTGCCAGCTCACGAACCACAGGGGAGAACTATGGCTACACCTTC. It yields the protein CASSRTTGENYGYTF.

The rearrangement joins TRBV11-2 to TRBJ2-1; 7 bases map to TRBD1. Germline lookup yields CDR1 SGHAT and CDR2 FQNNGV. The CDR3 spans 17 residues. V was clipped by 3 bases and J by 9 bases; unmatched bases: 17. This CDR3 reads CASSFPTGKRWSREQFF. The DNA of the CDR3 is TGTGCCAGCAGCTTTCCGACAGGGAAAAGATGGTCTCGTGAGCAGTTCTTC.

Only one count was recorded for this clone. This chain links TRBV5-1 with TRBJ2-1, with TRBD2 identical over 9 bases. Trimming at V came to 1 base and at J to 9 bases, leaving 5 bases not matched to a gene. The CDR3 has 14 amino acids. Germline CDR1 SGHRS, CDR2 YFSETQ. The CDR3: CASSLNSGGSEQFF. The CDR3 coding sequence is TGCGCCAGCAGCTTGAATAGCGGGGGTAGTGAGCAGTTCTTC.

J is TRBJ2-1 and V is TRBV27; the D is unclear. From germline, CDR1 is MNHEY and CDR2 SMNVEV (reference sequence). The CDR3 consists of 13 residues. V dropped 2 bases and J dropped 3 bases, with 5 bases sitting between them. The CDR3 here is CASSLNLYNEQFF. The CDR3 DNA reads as TGTGCCAGCAGTTTAAATCTCTACAATGAGCAGTTCTTC.

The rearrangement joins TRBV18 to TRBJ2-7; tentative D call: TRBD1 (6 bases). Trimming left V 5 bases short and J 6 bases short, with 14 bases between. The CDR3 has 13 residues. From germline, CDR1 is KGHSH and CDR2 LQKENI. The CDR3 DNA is TGTGCCAGCTCATCTGGGGGCAAGGGCGAGCAGTACTTC. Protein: CASSSGGKGEQYF.

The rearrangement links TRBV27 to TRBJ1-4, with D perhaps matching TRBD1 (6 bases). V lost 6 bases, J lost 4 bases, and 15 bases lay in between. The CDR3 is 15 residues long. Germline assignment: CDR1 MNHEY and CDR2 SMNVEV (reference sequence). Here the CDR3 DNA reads TGTGCCAGCAGCGGTACCAGGGGTTATAATGAAAAACTGTTTTTT. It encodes CASSGTRGYNEKLFF.

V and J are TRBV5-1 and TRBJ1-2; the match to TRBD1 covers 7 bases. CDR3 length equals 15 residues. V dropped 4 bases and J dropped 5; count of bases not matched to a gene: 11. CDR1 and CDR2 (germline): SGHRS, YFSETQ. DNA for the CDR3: TGCGCCAGCAGCCCCACAGGGGAGAAGGGGTATGGCTACACCTTC. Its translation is CASSPTGEKGYGYTF.

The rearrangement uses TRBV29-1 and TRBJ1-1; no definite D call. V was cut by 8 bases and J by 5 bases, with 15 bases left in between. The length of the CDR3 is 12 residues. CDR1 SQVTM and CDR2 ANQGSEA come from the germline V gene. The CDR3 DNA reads TGCAGCATTGTTCGGGGTATGACTGAAGCTTTCTTT. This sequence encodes CSIVRGMTEAFF. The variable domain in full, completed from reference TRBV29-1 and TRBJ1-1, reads SAVISQKPSRDICQRGTSLTIQCQVDSQVTMMFWYRQQPGQSLTLIATANQGSEATYESGFVIDKFPISRPNLTFSTLTVSNMSPEDSSIYLCSIVRGMTEAFFGQGTRLTVV.

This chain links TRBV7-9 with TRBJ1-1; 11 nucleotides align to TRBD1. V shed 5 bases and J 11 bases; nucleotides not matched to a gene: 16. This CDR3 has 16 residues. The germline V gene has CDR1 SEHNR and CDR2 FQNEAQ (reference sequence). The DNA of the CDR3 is TGTGCCAGCAGCGACCGGACAGGGGGCGATGCCGTAGAGGCTTTCTTT. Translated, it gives CASSDRTGGDAVEAFF.

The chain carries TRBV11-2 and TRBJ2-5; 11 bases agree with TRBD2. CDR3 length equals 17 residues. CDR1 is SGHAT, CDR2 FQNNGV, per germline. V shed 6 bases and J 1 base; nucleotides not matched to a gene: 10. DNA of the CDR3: TGTGCCAGCAGTCCCCCCGTAGCGGGAGGGGGCCAAGAGACCCAGTACTTC. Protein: CASSPPVAGGGQETQYF. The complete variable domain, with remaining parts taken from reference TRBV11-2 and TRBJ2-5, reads EAGVAQSPRYKIIEKRQSVAFWCNPISGHATLYWYQQILGQGPKLLIQFQNNGVVDDSQLPKDRFSAERLKGVDSTLKIQPAKLEDSAVYLCASSPPVAGGGQETQYFGPGTRLLVL.

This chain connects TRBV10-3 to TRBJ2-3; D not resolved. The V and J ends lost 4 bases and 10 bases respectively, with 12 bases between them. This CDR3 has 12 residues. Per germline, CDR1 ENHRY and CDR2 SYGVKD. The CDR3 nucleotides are TGTGCCATCAGTGGAAGGCTAGAGGCGCAGTATTTT. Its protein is CAISGRLEAQYF.

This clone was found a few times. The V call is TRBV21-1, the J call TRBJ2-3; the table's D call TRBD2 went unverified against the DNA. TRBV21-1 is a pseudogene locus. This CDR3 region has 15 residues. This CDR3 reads CASSVTGGRTDTQYF. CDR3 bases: TGTGCCAGCAGCGTCACGGGGGGGCGCACAGATACGCAGTATTTT.

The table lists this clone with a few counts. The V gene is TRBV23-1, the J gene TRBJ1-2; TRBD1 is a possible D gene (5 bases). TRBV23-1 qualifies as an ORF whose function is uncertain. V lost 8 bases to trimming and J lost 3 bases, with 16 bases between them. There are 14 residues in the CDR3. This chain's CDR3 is CASGRMGEDYGYTF. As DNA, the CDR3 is TGCGCCAGCGGCCGGATGGGGGAGGACTATGGCTACACCTTC.

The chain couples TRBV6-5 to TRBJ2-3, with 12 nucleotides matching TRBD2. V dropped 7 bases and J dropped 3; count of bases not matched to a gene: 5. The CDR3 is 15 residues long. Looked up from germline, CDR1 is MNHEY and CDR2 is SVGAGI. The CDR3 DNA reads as TGTGCCAGCAAGACTAGCGGGAGTAGGACAGATACGCAGTATTTT. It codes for CASKTSGSRTDTQYF.

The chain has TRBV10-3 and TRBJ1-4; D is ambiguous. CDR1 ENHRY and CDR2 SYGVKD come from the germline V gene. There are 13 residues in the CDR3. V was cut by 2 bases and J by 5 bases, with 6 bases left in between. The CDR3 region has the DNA TGTGCCATCAGTGAGGGCCCAAATGAAAAACTGTTTTTT. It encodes CAISEGPNEKLFF.

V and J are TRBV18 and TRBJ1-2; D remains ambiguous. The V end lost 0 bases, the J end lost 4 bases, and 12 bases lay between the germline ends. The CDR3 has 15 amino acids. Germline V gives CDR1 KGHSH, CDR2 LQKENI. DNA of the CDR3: TGTGCCAGCTCACCACCCTCCGCCAGAAGCTATGGCTACACCTTC. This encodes CASSPPSARSYGYTF. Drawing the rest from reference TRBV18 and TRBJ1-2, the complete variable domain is NAGVMQNPRHLVRRRGQEARLRCSPMKGHSHVYWYRQLPEEGLKFMVYLQKENIIDESGMPKERFSAEFPKEGPSILRIQQVVRGDSAAYFCASSPPSARSYGYTFGSGTRLTVV.

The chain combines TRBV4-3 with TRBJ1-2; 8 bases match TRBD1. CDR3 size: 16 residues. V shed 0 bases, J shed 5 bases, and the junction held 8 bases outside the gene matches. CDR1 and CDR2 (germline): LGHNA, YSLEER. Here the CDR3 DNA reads TGCGCCAGCAGCCAAGACAGGGGGCAAACGGGATATGGCTACACCTTC. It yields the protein CASSQDRGQTGYGYTF.

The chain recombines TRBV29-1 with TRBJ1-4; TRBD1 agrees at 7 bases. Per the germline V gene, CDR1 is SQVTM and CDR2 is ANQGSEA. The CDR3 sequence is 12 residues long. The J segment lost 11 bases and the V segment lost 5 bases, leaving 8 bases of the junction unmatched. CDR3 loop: CSVPSFRGKLFF. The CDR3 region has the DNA TGCAGCGTTCCGTCTTTCAGGGGGAAACTGTTTTTT.

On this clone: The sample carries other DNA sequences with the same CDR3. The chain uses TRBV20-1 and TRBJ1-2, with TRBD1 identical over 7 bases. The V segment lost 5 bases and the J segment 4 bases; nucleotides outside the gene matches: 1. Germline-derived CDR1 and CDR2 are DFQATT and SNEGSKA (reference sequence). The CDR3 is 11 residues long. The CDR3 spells CSARTGYGYTF. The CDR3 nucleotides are TGCAGTGCTCGGACAGGCTATGGCTACACCTTC.

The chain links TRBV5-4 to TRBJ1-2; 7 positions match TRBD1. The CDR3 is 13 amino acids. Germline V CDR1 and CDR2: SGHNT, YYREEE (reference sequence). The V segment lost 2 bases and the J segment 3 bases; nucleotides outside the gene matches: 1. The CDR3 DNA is TGTGCCAGCAGCTTCGACAGGGACTATGGCTACACCTTC. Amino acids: CASSFDRDYGYTF.

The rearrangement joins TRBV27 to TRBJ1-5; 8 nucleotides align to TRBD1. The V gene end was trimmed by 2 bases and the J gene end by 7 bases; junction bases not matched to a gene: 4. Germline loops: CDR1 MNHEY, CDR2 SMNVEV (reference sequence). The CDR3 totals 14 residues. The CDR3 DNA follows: TGTGCCAGCAGTTTAGGACAGGGAGAACAGCCCCAGCATTTT. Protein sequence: CASSLGQGEQPQHF.

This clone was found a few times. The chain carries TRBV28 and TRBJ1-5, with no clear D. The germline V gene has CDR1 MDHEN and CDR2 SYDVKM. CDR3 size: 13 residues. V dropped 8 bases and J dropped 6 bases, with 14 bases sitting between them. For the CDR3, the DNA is TGTGCCAGCGCCCTGGAGCGGGGTCAGCCCCAGCATTTT. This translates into CASALERGQPQHF.

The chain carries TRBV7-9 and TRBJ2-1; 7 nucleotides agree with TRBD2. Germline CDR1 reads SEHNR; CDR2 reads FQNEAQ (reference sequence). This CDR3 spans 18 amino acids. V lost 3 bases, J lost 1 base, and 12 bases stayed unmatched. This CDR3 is CASSFPPSGIPSYNEQFF. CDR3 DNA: TGTGCCAGCAGCTTCCCGCCAAGCGGGATCCCTTCCTACAATGAGCAGTTCTTC.

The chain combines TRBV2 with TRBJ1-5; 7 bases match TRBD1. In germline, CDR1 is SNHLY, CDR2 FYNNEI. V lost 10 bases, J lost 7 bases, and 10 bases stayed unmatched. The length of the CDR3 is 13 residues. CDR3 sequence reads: CAITDRDGQPQHF. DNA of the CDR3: TGTGCCATAACAGACAGGGATGGACAGCCCCAGCATTTT.